These 29 T cell receptor beta chains were all obtained from the same sample, sequenced in a study of blood T cell repertoires in COVID-19. The data were produced by immunoSEQ multiplex PCR, yet TCRdb's version contains in-frame clones alone and is incomplete. The table includes approximately 120,000 clones, around four fifths detected once. Sequences were obtained from peripheral blood. The receptors derive from a human donor in a cohort sampled during active COVID-19.

The V gene is TRBV28, the J gene TRBJ2-5; D uncertain. CDR1 MDHEN and CDR2 SYDVKM come from the germline V gene. The CDR3 is 11 amino acids. The V and J ends lost 6 bases and 5 bases respectively, with 7 bases between them. CDR3: CASSTRETQYF. DNA for the CDR3: TGTGCCAGCAGCACCCGGGAGACCCAGTACTTC.

The rearrangement uses TRBV7-8 and TRBJ1-6; D call uncertain. Germline values: CDR1 SGHVS, CDR2 FQNEAQ. This CDR3 has 14 residues. The V gene lost 4 bases and the J gene lost 10 bases, with 14 bases spanning the gap. The CDR3 loop reads CASSSRTEQSPLHF. The CDR3 DNA reads as TGTGCCAGCAGCTCCCGCACGGAGCAATCACCCCTCCACTTT.

The chain uses TRBV2 and TRBJ1-4; TRBD1 matches 8 bases. V lost 8 bases to trimming and J lost 3 bases; unmatched junction nucleotides: 8. The CDR3 has 15 amino acids. Germline assignment: CDR1 SNHLY and CDR2 FYNNEI. The CDR3 region has the DNA TGTGCCAGCGGCTGGACAGGGCCATCTAATGAAAAACTGTTTTTT. This sequence encodes CASGWTGPSNEKLFF.

CDR3 sequence: CASSSFTGLGQPQHF. Here the CDR3 DNA reads TGTGCCAGTAGTAGTTTTACAGGGCTCGGTCAGCCCCAGCATTTT. The chain combines TRBV19 with TRBJ1-5; D perhaps matches TRBD1 (6 bases). V was pared by 4 bases and J by 6 bases, with 16 bases between. CDR1 is LNHDA, CDR2 SQIVND, per germline (reference sequence). This CDR3 is 15 amino acids long.

This chain joins TRBV30 and TRBJ2-3; D unclear. The V end lost 1 base, the J end lost 1 base, and 9 bases lay between the germline ends. The germline gives CDR1 GTSNPN, CDR2 SVGIG (reference sequence). This CDR3 region has 14 residues. CDR3 sequence reads: CAWSEQRGTDTQYF. CDR3 in DNA: TGTGCCTGGAGTGAGCAACGGGGCACAGATACGCAGTATTTT. Using reference TRBV30 and TRBJ2-3 for the parts outside the CDR3, the full variable domain is SQTIHQWPATLVQPVGSPLSLECTVEGTSNPNLYWYRQAAGRGLQLLFYSVGIGQISSEVPQNLSASRPQDRQFILSSKKLLLSDSGFYLCAWSEQRGTDTQYFGPGTRLTVL.

This clone was seen a handful of times. The chain recombines TRBV12-5 with TRBJ1-1; D gene ambiguous. CDR1 and CDR2 (germline): LGHNT, FRNRAP. This CDR3 is built from 13 residues. V lost 0 bases to trimming and J lost 5 bases, with 7 bases between them. In nucleotides, the CDR3 is TGTGCTAGTGGTTTGGTACCGGGGACTGAAGCTTTCTTT. It yields the protein CASGLVPGTEAFF.

The chain combines TRBV14 with TRBJ2-5, with 10 bases matching TRBD2. Per the germline V gene, CDR1 is SGHDN and CDR2 is FVKESK. With 4 bases clipped from V and 5 bases from J, the junction kept 4 bases outside the gene matches. The CDR3 spans 14 residues. The CDR3 DNA sequence: TGTGCCAGCAGCCCAGCGGGAGGGCGGGAGACCCAGTACTTC. It codes for CASSPAGGRETQYF.

In this sample, this clone turned up many times. The V gene is TRBV7-9, the J gene TRBJ1-1; D unclear. Germline V gene lookup returns CDR1 SEHNR and CDR2 FQNEAQ (reference sequence). The CDR3 is 15 residues long. V gave up 6 bases and J gave up 6 bases, with 20 bases separating them. The DNA of the CDR3 is TGTGCCAGCAGGGGAGTTAGGGATAAAAGTCCTGAAGCTTTCTTT. This codes for CASRGVRDKSPEAFF.

This clone was seen only a few times. This sequence joins TRBV30 and TRBJ2-5; the D gene is possibly TRBD1 (6 bases). V lost 5 bases and J 7 bases, leaving 14 bases between the germline ends. The CDR3 spans 12 residues. Germline V lookup: CDR1 GTSNPN, CDR2 SVGIG (reference sequence). CDR3: CAWRAGDGTQYF. In DNA form, the CDR3 reads TGTGCCTGGCGGGCAGGGGACGGGACCCAGTACTTC.

The chain joins TRBV5-4 to TRBJ2-2; 8 positions agree with TRBD2. Per germline, CDR1 SGHNT and CDR2 YYREEE (reference sequence). The trim removed 4 bases at V and 4 bases at J, leaving 6 bases unmatched. The CDR3 contains 15 residues. The CDR3 DNA follows: TGTGCCAGCAGCGACGGGAGGGCCGTCACCGGGGAGCTGTTTTTT. It translates to CASSDGRAVTGELFF.

This clone showed up just once. The chain is built from TRBV5-1 and TRBJ2-6; D is perhaps TRBD1 (5 bases). Trimming stripped 0 bases from V and 0 bases from J, with 10 bases between. CDR1 SGHRS and CDR2 YFSETQ come from the germline V gene. CDR3 length: 17 residues. The CDR3 DNA sequence: TGCGCCAGCAGCTTGGGGGGCAGGGCCTCTGGGGCCAACGTCCTGACTTTC. Its translation: CASSLGGRASGANVLTF.

This clone was detected many times. This chain links TRBV29-1 with TRBJ1-4; 7 bases match TRBD1. The CDR3 is 14 amino acids. CDR1 is SQVTM and CDR2 is ANQGSEA in the germline V gene. V shed 4 bases and J 7 bases; nucleotides not matched to a gene: 9. CDR3 residues: CSVGTLRGSEKLFF. The CDR3, as DNA: TGCAGCGTTGGAACCCTCAGGGGGAGTGAAAAACTGTTTTTT.

The genes are TRBV30 and TRBJ2-1; the match to TRBD1 covers 11 bases. Germline V gene data show CDR1 as GTSNPN and CDR2 as SVGIG (reference sequence). The CDR3 loop spans 13 amino acids. J gave up 9 bases and V 1 base, and 2 bases lay outside the gene matches. CDR3 DNA sequence: TGTGCCTGGAGTGGGACAGGGGGCGGTGAGCAGTTCTTC. It yields the protein CAWSGTGGGEQFF.

The chain employs TRBV5-5 and TRBJ2-5; maybe TRBD1 (6 bases). The CDR3 is 14 residues long. Germline CDR1 SGHKS, CDR2 YYEKEE (reference sequence). V lost 3 bases and J 5 bases, leaving 14 bases between the germline ends. The CDR3 protein is CASSSLRGEETQYF. The CDR3 region has the DNA TGTGCCAGCAGCTCCCTCAGGGGCGAGGAGACCCAGTACTTC.

The chain employs TRBV24-1 and TRBJ1-5; tentative D call: TRBD1 (5 bases). This CDR3 has 13 residues. Trimming removed 5 bases from V and 3 bases from J, with 7 bases in between. In germline, CDR1 is KGHDR, CDR2 SFDVKD. Here the CDR3 DNA reads TGTGCCACCAGTGGGGACTCCAATCAGCCCCAGCATTTT. As protein: CATSGDSNQPQHF.

The chain carries TRBV4-3 and TRBJ1-2; TRBD1 matches at 7 bases. The CDR3 is 16 amino acids. The germline V gene encodes CDR1 LGHNA and CDR2 YSLEER. Trimming at V came to 0 bases and at J to 4 bases, leaving 8 bases not matched to a gene. The DNA of the CDR3 is TGCGCCAGCAGCCAAGATTCCGACAGGGTGGCCTATGGCTACACCTTC. It encodes CASSQDSDRVAYGYTF.

The chain joins TRBV11-2 to TRBJ2-2; tentative D call: TRBD2 (6 bases). The CDR3 consists of 16 residues. CDR1 SGHAT and CDR2 FQNNGV come from the germline V gene. V was cut by 4 bases and J by 6 bases, with 18 bases left in between. DNA for the CDR3: TGTGCCAGCAGCTCGCTCCGTGGGGGGAAAGCCGGGGAGCTGTTTTTT. It encodes CASSSLRGGKAGELFF.

The gene calls are TRBV19 and TRBJ1-1; weak D call: TRBD1 (5 bases). Per germline, CDR1 LNHDA and CDR2 SQIVND (reference sequence). Trimming stripped 6 bases from V and 1 base from J, with 12 bases between. The CDR3 extends over 14 amino acids. The CDR3 bases are TGTGCCAGTAGCCTGAGGGGAGGGAACACTGAAGCTTTCTTT. The encoded protein is CASSLRGGNTEAFF.

The rearrangement links TRBV19 to TRBJ2-1, with TRBD1 matching 7 bases. The germline V gene has CDR1 LNHDA and CDR2 SQIVND (reference sequence). The trim removed 0 bases at V and 5 bases at J, leaving 22 bases unmatched. CDR3 length: 21 residues. In DNA form, the CDR3 reads TGTGCCAGTAGTATAGATGGTGGGCAGGGGGTAATCACCCCCGGGAACAATGAGCAGTTCTTC. It translates to CASSIDGGQGVITPGNNEQFF.

The chain joins TRBV19 to TRBJ1-4; D gene uncertain. The CDR3 runs to 14 residues. Germline CDR1 reads LNHDA; CDR2 reads SQIVND (reference sequence). Trimming left V 5 bases short and J 8 bases short, with 15 bases between. The CDR3 nucleotides are TGTGCCAGTAGTGTCGGACTTTCCGGGGAAAAACTGTTTTTT. The encoded protein is CASSVGLSGEKLFF. The complete variable domain, with remaining parts taken from reference TRBV19 and TRBJ1-4, reads DGGITQSPKYLFRKEGQNVTLSCEQNLNHDAMYWYRQDPGQGLRLIYYSQIVNDFQKGDIAEGYSVSREKKESFPLTVTSAQKNPTAFYLCASSVGLSGEKLFFGSGTQLSVL.

This clone was observed a handful of times. This chain joins TRBV5-1 and TRBJ1-4, with D hard to call. V was trimmed by 1 base and J by 0 bases, leaving 10 bases between them. CDR1 is SGHRS, CDR2 YFSETQ, per germline. The CDR3 consists of 16 residues. CDR3 sequence reads: CASSLSVGATNEKLFF. Here the CDR3 DNA reads TGCGCCAGCAGCTTGTCCGTGGGAGCAACTAATGAAAAACTGTTTTTT.

A few counts support this clone. Here the CDR3 DNA reads TGTGCCACCAGTGATTTAGGTAGCGGGGCGCAAGAGACCCAGTACTTC. It encodes CATSDLGSGAQETQYF. The V call is TRBV24-1, the J call TRBJ2-5, with TRBD2 matching 8 bases. The trim removed 1 base at V and 2 bases at J, leaving 5 bases unmatched. The CDR3 has 16 amino acids. From germline, CDR1 is KGHDR and CDR2 SFDVKD.

This clone was detected many times. This rearrangement joins TRBV27 to TRBJ2-1; 10 bases agree with TRBD1. The germline V gene encodes CDR1 MNHEY and CDR2 SMNVEV (reference sequence). The CDR3 spans 17 residues. The V gene end was trimmed by 6 bases and the J gene end by 5 bases; junction bases not matched to a gene: 13. CDR3 DNA: TGTGCCAGCAGCCTAATAACTGGGACAGGGGTGAACAATGAGCAGTTCTTC. Protein: CASSLITGTGVNNEQFF.

The chain combines TRBV28 with TRBJ1-6, with a tentative D call TRBD1 (6 bases). V shed 7 bases and J shed 8 bases, with 9 bases lying between them. The CDR3 is 12 residues long. Germline V gene sequence: CDR1 MDHEN, CDR2 SYDVKM. The CDR3 here is CASTSGDSPLHF. Here the CDR3 DNA reads TGTGCCAGCACTTCAGGGGATTCACCCCTCCACTTT. The complete variable domain, with remaining parts taken from reference TRBV28 and TRBJ1-6, reads DVKVTQSSRYLVKRTGEKVFLECVQDMDHENMFWYRQDPGLGLRLIYFSYDVKMKEKGDIPEGYSVSREKKERFSLILESASTNQTSMYLCASTSGDSPLHFGNGTRLTVT.

J is TRBJ1-4 and V is TRBV19, with 9 positions matching TRBD1. CDR3 length: 15 residues. V was pared by 6 bases and J by 8 bases, with 10 bases of the junction left unmatched. The germline CDR1 and CDR2 sequences are LNHDA and SQIVND (reference sequence). The CDR3 nucleotides read TGTGCCAGTAGCCCCCGGGACAGGGCCGCCGAAAAACTGTTTTTT. It codes for CASSPRDRAAEKLFF.

This clone was counted only a few times. Within the sample, other DNA sequences also encode this same CDR3. The rearrangement links TRBV18 to TRBJ1-4; perhaps TRBD1 as D (5 bases). The germline CDR1 and CDR2 sequences are KGHSH and LQKENI. The V end was cut by 3 bases, the J end by 7 bases, with 12 bases between. The CDR3 runs to 14 residues. The CDR3, as DNA: TGTGCCAGCTCACCGGGCCAGGGTGGTGAAAAACTGTTTTTT. As protein: CASSPGQGGEKLFF.

In this sample, this clone turned up once. CDR3 bases: TGTGCCAGCAGTGAAACGGGGATCCAAGAGACCCAGTACTTC. It encodes CASSETGIQETQYF. The rearrangement links TRBV6-1 to TRBJ2-5; D possibly corresponds to TRBD2 (5 bases). Germline V gene sequence: CDR1 MNHNS, CDR2 SASEGT. The CDR3 covers 14 residues. The V end lost 2 bases, the J end lost 1 base, and 8 bases lay between the germline ends.

The rearrangement uses TRBV6-6 and TRBJ2-7; 8 bases are a match to TRBD1. With V trimmed by 2 bases and J by 6 bases, 9 bases remained unmatched. Looked up from germline, CDR1 is MNHNY and CDR2 is SVGAGI (reference sequence). The CDR3 sequence is 15 residues long. The CDR3 here is CASSYQGQDLGEQYF. The CDR3 DNA reads as TGTGCCAGCAGTTACCAGGGACAGGACCTCGGCGAGCAGTACTTC.

This clone occurred once. V usage is TRBV7-9 and J usage is TRBJ2-2; D is perhaps TRBD1 (6 bases). The CDR3 is made up of 16 amino acids. In germline, CDR1 is SEHNR, CDR2 FQNEAQ (reference sequence). V gave up 0 bases and J gave up 3 bases, with 11 bases separating them. The CDR3 DNA reads TGTGCCAGCAGCTTAGCCGCAGGGGCAGACACCGGGGAGCTGTTTTTT. This translates into CASSLAAGADTGELFF.